The sequence of this T cell receptor (beta chain) was determined in a study of blood T cell repertoires in COVID-19. Study-wide background: The United States, Italy and Spain supplied acute and convalescent COVID-19 samples. Sample material is recorded as cDNA or gDNA derived from T cells, B-cell-depleted T cells, or PBMCs.

TCRdb's copy holds only in-frame clones and misses some; the assay was immunoSEQ multiplex PCR. This table holds 230,000 or so clones, nearly 90% found once. Sequencing was performed on peripheral blood. This clonotype originated in a woman in her forties who had recovered from COVID-19.

DNA for the CDR3: TGTGCCAGCAGTGAAGGGTCAGGGACCTACGAGCAGTACGTC. Amino acids: CASSEGSGTYEQYV. The chain joins TRBV2 to TRBJ2-7; maybe TRBD1 (5 bases). Between the trimmed V and J ends, which lost 1 base and 2 bases, there was a span of 9 bases. The CDR3 totals 14 residues. CDR1 is SNHLY and CDR2 is FYNNEI in the germline V gene.